Listed here is a single TCR beta chain. The sample originates from a study of beta chain features in type 1 diabetes. Trimming removed 4 bases from V and 6 bases from J; junction bases left unmatched: 18. Germline CDR1 is SGDLS and CDR2 is YYNGEE. The CDR3 consists of 18 residues. The entirety of the isolated RNA underwent reverse transcription, so expressed TCRB transcripts were sequenced. Profiled with immunoSEQ multiplex PCR; TCRdb holds only in-frame clones, not every one. The sample gives under 500,000 clones, approximately 31% of which show up once; almost 0.065% is in the top ten. The collection from each donor was one heparinised blood draw averaging roughly 100 mL.

What was sequenced was naive CD4+ T cells from blood. The TCR sequence derives from a man aged 18 to 35 in good health. The V call is TRBV9, the J call TRBJ2-3; TRBD2 matches 9 bases. The CDR3 sequence: CASSSNPVASGIFDTQYF. The CDR3 coding sequence is TGTGCCAGCAGCTCTAACCCGGTGGCTAGCGGGATATTTGATACGCAGTATTTT.